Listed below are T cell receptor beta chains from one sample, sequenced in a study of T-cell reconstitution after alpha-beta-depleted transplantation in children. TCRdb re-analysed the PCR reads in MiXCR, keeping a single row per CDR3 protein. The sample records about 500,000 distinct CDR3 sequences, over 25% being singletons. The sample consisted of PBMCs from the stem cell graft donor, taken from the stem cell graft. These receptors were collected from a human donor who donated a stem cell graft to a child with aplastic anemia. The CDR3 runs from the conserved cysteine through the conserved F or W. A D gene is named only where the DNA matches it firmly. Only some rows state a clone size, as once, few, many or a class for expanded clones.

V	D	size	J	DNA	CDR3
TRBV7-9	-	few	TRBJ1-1	TGTGCCAGCAGTTCTACTACAGGATGGACTGAAGCTTTCTTT	CASSSTTGWTEAFF
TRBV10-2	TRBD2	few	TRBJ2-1	TGCGCCAGCAGTGAGCCAGCGGGAGTGTTGTGGTACAATGAGCAGTTCTTC	CASSEPAGVLWYNEQFF
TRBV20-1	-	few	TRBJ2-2	TGCAGTGCTAGTAGACAGGAACTTGCCGGGGAGCTGTTTTTT	CSASRQELAGELFF
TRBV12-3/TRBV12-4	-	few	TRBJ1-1	TGTGCCAGCAGTTTCGGGGGTTGGACTGAAGCTTTCTTT	CASSFGGWTEAFF
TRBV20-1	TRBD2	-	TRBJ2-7	TGCAGTGCTAGATCGGGGACTAGCGCCGCCTACGAGCAGTACTTC	CSARSGTSAAYEQYF
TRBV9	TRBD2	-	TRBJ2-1	TGTGCCAGCAGCGTAGCTAGCGGGAGGAACAATGAGCAGTTCTTC	CASSVASGRNNEQFF
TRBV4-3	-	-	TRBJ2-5	TGCGCCAGCAGCCAAGACATCGGAGAGACCCAGTACTTC	CASSQDIGETQYF
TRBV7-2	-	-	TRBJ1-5	TGTGCCAGCAGTACAATGGGGTTGGGTCAGCCCCAGCATTTT	CASSTMGLGQPQHF
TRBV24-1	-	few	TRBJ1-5	TGTGCCACCAGTGATTTGGCCGGGGATCAGCCCCAGCATTTT	CATSDLAGDQPQHF
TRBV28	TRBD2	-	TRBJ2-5	TGTGCCAGCAGTTTCTATAGCGGGGGAGAACAAGAGACCCAGTACTTC	CASSFYSGGEQETQYF
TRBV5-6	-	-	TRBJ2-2	TGTGCCAGCAGCTCTGGCGCGAGCACCGGGGAGCTGTTTTTT	CASSSGASTGELFF
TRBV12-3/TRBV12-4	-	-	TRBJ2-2	TGTGCCAGCAGTCCTAGGGACTTGGGAGGCGGGGAGCTGTTTTTT	CASSPRDLGGGELFF
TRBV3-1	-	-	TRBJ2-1	TGTGCCAGCGGCCCAGGGCCTGAGCAGTTCTTC	CASGPGPEQFF
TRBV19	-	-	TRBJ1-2	TGTGCCAGTAGTTTTCCCGGGTGGAACTATGGCTACACCTTC	CASSFPGWNYGYTF
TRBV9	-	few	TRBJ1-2	TGTGCCAGCAGCCCGTCGCAGGGCGGTGGCTACACCTTC	CASSPSQGGGYTF
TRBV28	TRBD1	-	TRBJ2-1	TGTGCCAGCAGTTCATCCCGGACAGGGGGCAGGAATGAGCAGTTCTTC	CASSSSRTGGRNEQFF
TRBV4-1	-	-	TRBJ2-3	TGCGCCAGCAGCCCGGGGGCATACACAGATACGCAGTATTTT	CASSPGAYTDTQYF
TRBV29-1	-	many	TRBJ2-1	TGCAGCGTTGTCGGGAGTAGGGGTGAGCAGTTCTTC	CSVVGSRGEQFF
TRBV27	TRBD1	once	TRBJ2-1	TGTGCCAGCAGTCTCGACAGGGATGGGCCGCGGTTCTTC	CASSLDRDGPRFF
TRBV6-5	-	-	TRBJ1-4	TGTGCCAGCAGTTTATACGGGGCAACTAATGAAAAACTGTTTTTT	CASSLYGATNEKLFF
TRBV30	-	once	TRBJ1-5	TGTGCCTGGAGTGTAGCAGCCAATCAGCCCCAGCATTTT	CAWSVAANQPQHF
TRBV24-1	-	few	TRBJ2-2	TGTGCCACCACCCCAACAGGACCGAACACCGGGGAGCTGTTTTTT	CATTPTGPNTGELFF
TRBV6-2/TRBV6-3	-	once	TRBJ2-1	TGTGCCAGCAGTTACTTAGGTTACGGTGAGCAGTTCTTC	CASSYLGYGEQFF
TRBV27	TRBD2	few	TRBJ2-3	TGTGCCAGCAGTTTCGGGAGGGGAGATACGCAGTATTTT	CASSFGRGDTQYF
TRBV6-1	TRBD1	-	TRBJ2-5	TGTGCCTCGACCGGGACAGGGAAAGAGACCCAGTACTTC	CASTGTGKETQYF
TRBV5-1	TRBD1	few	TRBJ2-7	TGCGCCAGCAGCTTGAAGCCGGGACAGGGGATAAGTCTGTCCTACGAGCAGTACTTC	CASSLKPGQGISLSYEQYF
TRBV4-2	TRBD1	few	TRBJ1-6	TGTGCCAGCAGCCAAGATGGAGGACAGGGGACGACACCCCTCCACTTT	CASSQDGGQGTTPLHF
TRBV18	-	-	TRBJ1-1	TGTGCCAGCTCCTATCGTCGGGGCACATCGAACACTGAAGCTTTCTTT	CASSYRRGTSNTEAFF
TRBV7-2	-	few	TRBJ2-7	TGTGCCAGCAGCTTAGGACCTGATTACGAGCAGTACTTC	CASSLGPDYEQYF
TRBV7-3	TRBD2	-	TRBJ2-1	TGTGCCAGCAGCTCCGCCCGGGAGGGTGAGCAGTTCTTC	CASSSAREGEQFF
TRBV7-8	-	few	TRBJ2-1	TGTGCCAGCAGCTTCTTGGGACCGCAGAAACTATTC	CASSFLGPQKLF
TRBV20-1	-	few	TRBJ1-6	TGCAGTGCTAGATCGGGGCCTACCAGTAATTCACCCCTCCACTTT	CSARSGPTSNSPLHF
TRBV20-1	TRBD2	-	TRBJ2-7	TGCAGTGCTAAGGACCCAGCGGGAGCCCCTCGGGAGCAGTACTTC	CSAKDPAGAPREQYF
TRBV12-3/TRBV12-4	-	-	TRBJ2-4	TGTGCCAGCAGTTCCGACCTAAACATTCAGTACTTC	CASSSDLNIQYF
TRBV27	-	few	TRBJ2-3	TGTGCCAGCAGTTTAATGGGCCGCAGGGTGCACACAGATACGCAGTATTTT	CASSLMGRRVHTDTQYF
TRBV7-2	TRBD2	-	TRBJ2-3	TGTGCCAGCAGCTTAGCGGGACTACCCTATACGGATACGCAGTATTTT	CASSLAGLPYTDTQYF
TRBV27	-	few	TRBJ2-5	TGTGTCAACCTAGGGGCGGAGACCCAGTACTTC	CVNLGAETQYF
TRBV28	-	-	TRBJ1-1	TGTGCCAGCAGTTCCGGTACAGGGTTGGTTGGTTTCTTT	CASSSGTGLVGFF
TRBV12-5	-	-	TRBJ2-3	TGTGCTAGTGGTTATTGGGATACGCAGTATTTT	CASGYWDTQYF
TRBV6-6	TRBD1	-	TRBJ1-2	TGTGCCAGCAGTTACCAGGGGGCGGCTGGCTACACCTTC	CASSYQGAAGYTF
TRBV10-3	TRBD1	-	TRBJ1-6	TGTGCCATCAGAATGGACAGGTCTGGGAATTCACCCCTCCACTTT	CAIRMDRSGNSPLHF
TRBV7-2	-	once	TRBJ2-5	TGTGCCAGCAGTCAGAACAGGGGGGGTTGGGAGACCCAGTACTTC	CASSQNRGGWETQYF
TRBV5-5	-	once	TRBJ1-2	TGTGCCAGCAGCTTGGAAGAGGGGGGCTATGGCTACACCTTC	CASSLEEGGYGYTF
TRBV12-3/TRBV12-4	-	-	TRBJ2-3	TGTGCCAGCGGGGGTGCCGATACGCAGTATTTT	CASGGADTQYF
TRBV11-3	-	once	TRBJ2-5	TGTGCCAGCAGCTTAGAGGCTGGGGGGCTGAAGACCAAGTACTTC	CASSLEAGGLKTKYF
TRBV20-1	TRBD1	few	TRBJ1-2	TGCAGGCCCATTTCGGACAGGGGAAACTATGGCTACACCTTC	CRPISDRGNYGYTF
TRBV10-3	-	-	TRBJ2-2	TGTGCCATCAGTGGGCGGCTAACCGCGAACACCGGGGAGCTGTTTTTT	CAISGRLTANTGELFF
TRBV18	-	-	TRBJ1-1	TGTGCCAGCTCACCCTCAGGAGGCTATAACTCTGAAGCTTTCTTT	CASSPSGGYNSEAFF
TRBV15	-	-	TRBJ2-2	TGTGCCACCAGCAGGGAGACAGGATCGAACACCGGGGAGCTGTTTTTT	CATSRETGSNTGELFF
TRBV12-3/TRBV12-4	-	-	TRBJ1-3	TGTGCCAGCAGGTCGTTAGGGGAGGCTGGAAACACCATATATTTT	CASRSLGEAGNTIYF
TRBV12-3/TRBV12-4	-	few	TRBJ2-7	TGTGCCAGCAGTTTATCGGGCGGATTCTACGAGCAGTACTTC	CASSLSGGFYEQYF
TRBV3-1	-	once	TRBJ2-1	TGTGCCAGCAGCCAAGAACCCGGCCAGGGGTTTCATTACAATGAGCAGTTCTTC	CASSQEPGQGFHYNEQFF
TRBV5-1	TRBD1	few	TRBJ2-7	TGCGCCAGCAGCTTGGACGGGACAGGGGGCTACGAGCAGTACTTC	CASSLDGTGGYEQYF
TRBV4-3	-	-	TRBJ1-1	TGCGCCAGCAGGTTTCGGGGGAACACTGAAGCTTTCTTT	CASRFRGNTEAFF
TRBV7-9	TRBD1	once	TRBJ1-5	TGTGCCAGCACCAGGACAGGGGACTCCTCGAGCAATCAGCCCCAGCATTTT	CASTRTGDSSSNQPQHF
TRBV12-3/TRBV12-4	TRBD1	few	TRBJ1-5	TGTGCCAGCAGCTACGACAGGGAGAACAATCAGCCCCAGCATTTT	CASSYDRENNQPQHF
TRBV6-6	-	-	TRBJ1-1	TGTGCCAGCAGTTACTCGGGGCCTGAAGCTTTCTTT	CASSYSGPEAFF
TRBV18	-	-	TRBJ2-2	TGTGCCAGCTCAACACGGCCGAACACCGGGGAGCTGTTTTTT	CASSTRPNTGELFF
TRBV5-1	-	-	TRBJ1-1	TGCGCCAGCAGCTTCGACGACTACGGTGAAGCTTTCTTT	CASSFDDYGEAFF
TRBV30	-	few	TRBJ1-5	TGTGCCTGGAGTAAACAGTTAGGCAATCAGCCCCAGCATTTT	CAWSKQLGNQPQHF